Sequencing of this TCR beta chain was carried out in a study of T-cell memory formation after mild COVID-19. Study conclusions and caveats: Cross-reactive memory seemingly joined, as some responding clones were found in pre-infection memory. Clones that contracted from day 15 to 85 had balanced CD4/CD8; later expanders were CD4+ biased.

Trimming left V 1 base short and J 5 bases short, with 24 bases between. This CDR3 has 19 amino acids. Germline V gene data show CDR1 as LGHNA and CDR2 as YNFKEQ. Constant-segment primers were used for 5'RACE, and the resulting TCR alpha and TCR beta cDNA libraries carried sample barcodes and UMIs. TCRdb fed the 5' RACE reads into MiXCR, producing one record per CDR3 protein. The table records around 130,000 distinct CDR3 sequences, roughly 13% of them present only once. This clonotype has just a few counts. Its antigen is undetermined. Material: PBMCs or a T cell subset sorted from them (not recorded which). This sequence was found in an adult woman who had mild COVID-19 (a few samples of this study predate the infection). Cell type and time point are not known. The rearrangement joins TRBV4-2 to TRBJ2-1; D may correspond to TRBD1 or TRBD2 (6 bases each). CDR3 sequence (DNA): TGTGCCAGCAGCCAAGGCCGGGGGCAGGACTCCGCGGCGGACAATGAGCAGTTCTTC. Protein: CASSQGRGQDSAADNEQFF.